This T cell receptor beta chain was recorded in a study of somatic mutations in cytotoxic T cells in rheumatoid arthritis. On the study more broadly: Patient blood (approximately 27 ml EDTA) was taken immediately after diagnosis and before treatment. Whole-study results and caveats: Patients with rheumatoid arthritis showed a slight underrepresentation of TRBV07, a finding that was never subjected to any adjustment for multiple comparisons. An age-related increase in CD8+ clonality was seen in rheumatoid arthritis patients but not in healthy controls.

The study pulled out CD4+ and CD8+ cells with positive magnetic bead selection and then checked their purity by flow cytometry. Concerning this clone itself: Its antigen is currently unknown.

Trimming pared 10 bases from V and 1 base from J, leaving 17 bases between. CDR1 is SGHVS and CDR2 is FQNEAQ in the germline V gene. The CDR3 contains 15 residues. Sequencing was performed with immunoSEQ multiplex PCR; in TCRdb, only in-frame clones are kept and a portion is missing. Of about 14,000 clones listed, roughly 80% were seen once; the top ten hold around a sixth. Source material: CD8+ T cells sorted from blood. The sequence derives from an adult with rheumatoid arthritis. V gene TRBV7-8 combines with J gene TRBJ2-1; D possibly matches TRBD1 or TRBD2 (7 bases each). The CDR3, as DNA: TGTGCCACCTCCCCAGGGGGGGGATCCTACAATGAGCAGTTCTTC. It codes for CATSPGGGSYNEQFF.